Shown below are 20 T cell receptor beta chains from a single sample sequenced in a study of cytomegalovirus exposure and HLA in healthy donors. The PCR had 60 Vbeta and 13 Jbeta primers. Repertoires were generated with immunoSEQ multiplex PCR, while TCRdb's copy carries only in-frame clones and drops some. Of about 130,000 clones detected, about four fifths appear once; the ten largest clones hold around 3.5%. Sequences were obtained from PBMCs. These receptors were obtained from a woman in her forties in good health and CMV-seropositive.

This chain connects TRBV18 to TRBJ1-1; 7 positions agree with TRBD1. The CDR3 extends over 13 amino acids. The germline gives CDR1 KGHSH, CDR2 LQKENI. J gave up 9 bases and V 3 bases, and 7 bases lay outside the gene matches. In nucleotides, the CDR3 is TGTGCCAGCTCACCCATACAGGGGAATCAAGCTTTCTTT. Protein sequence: CASSPIQGNQAFF.

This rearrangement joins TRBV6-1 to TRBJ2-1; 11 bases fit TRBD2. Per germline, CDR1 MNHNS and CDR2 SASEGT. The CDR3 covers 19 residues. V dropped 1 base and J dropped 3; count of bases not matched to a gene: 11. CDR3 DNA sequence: TGTGCCAGCAGTGAAGGTCCGCGACAACTAGCGGGAGACTACAATGAGCAGTTCTTC. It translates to CASSEGPRQLAGDYNEQFF.

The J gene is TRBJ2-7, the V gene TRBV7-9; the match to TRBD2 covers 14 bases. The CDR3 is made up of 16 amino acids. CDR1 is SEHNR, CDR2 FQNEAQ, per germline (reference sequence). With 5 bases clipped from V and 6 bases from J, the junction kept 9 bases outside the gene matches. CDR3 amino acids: CASSQRLAGGPSEQYF. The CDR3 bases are TGTGCCAGCAGCCAACGACTAGCGGGAGGGCCCTCCGAGCAGTACTTC.

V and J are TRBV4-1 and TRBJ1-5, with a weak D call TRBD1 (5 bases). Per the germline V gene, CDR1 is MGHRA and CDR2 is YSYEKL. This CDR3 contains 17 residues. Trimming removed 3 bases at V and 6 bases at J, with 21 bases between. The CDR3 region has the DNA TGCGCCAGCAGCCACCCCCGGGACGGGAGCAAGAGTCAGCCCCAGCATTTT. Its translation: CASSHPRDGSKSQPQHF.

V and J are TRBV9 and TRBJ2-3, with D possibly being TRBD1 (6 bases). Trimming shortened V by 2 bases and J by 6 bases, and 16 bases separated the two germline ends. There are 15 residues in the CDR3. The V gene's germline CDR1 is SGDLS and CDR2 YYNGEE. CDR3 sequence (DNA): TGTGCCAGCAGCGTGACCCCGGACAGACGGGATACGCAGTATTTT. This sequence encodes CASSVTPDRRDTQYF.

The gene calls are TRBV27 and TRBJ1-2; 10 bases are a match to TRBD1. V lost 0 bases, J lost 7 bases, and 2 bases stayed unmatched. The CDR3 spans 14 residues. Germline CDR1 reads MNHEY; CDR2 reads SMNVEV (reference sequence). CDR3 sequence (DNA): TGTGCCAGCAGTTTATCCGGACAGGGGGGTGGCTACACCTTC. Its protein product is CASSLSGQGGGYTF.

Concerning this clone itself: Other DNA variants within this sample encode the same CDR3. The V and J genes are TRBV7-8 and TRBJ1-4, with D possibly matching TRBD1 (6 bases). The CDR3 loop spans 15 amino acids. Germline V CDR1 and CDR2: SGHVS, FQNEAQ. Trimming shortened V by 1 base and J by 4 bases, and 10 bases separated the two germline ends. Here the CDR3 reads CASSLGQALNEKLFF. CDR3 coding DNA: TGTGCCAGCAGCTTAGGACAGGCCCTTAATGAAAAACTGTTTTTT.

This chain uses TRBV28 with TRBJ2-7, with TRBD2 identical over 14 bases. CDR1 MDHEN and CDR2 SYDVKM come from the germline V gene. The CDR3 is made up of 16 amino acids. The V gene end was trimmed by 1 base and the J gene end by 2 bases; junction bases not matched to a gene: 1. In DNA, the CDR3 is TGTGCCAGCAGTTTATTGACTAGCGGGAGGGCCTACGAGCAGTACTTC. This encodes CASSLLTSGRAYEQYF.

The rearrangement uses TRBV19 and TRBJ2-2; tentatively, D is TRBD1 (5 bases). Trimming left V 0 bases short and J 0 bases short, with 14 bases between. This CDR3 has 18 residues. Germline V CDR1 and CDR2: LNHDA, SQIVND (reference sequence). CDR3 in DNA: TGTGCCAGTAGTATAGAAGGACACTTGGCTTCGAACACCGGGGAGCTGTTTTTT. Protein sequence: CASSIEGHLASNTGELFF.

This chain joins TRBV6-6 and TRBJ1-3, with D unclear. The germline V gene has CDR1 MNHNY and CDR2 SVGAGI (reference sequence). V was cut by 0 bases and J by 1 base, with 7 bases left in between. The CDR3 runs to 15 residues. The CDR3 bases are TGTGCCAGCAGTTACTCGGAGGGATCTGGAAACACCATATATTTT. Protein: CASSYSEGSGNTIYF.

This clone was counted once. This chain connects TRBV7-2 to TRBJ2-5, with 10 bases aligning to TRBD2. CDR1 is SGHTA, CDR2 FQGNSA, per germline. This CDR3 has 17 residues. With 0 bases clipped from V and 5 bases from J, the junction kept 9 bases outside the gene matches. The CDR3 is CASSLAGRPSGSETQYF. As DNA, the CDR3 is TGTGCCAGCAGCTTAGCGGGGCGGCCTAGCGGGAGTGAGACCCAGTACTTC.

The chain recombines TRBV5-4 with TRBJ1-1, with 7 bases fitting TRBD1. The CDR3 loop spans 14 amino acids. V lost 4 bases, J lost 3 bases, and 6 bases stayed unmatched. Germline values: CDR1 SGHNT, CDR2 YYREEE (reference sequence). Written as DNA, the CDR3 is TGTGCCAGCAGCGAATTGGACAGGTACACTGAAGCTTTCTTT. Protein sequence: CASSELDRYTEAFF.

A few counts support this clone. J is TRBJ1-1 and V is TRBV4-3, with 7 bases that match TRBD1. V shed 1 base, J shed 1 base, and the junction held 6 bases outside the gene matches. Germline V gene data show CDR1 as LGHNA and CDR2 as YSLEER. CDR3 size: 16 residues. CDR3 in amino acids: CASSQVSAGGNTEAFF. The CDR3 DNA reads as TGCGCCAGCAGCCAAGTGTCCGCAGGGGGGAACACTGAAGCTTTCTTT.

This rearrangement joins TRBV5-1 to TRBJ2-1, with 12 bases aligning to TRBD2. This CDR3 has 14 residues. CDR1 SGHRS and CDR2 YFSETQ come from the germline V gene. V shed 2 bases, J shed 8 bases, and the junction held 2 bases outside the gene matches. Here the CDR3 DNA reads TGCGCCAGCAGCTTAACTAGCGGGAGGTATGAGCAGTTCTTC. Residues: CASSLTSGRYEQFF.

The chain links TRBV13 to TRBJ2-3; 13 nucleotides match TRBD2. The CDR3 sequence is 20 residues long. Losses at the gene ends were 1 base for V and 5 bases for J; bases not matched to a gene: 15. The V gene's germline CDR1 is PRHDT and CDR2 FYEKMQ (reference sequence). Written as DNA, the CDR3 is TGTGCCAGCAGCTTAGAACGTAGGAGGACTAGCGGGAGAATGATAGATACGCAGTATTTT. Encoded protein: CASSLERRRTSGRMIDTQYF. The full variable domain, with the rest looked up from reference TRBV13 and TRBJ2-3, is AAGVIQSPRHLIKEKRETATLKCYPIPRHDTVYWYQQGPGQDPQFLISFYEKMQSDKGSIPDRFSAQQFSDYHSELNMSSLELGDSALYFCASSLERRRTSGRMIDTQYFGPGTRLTVL.

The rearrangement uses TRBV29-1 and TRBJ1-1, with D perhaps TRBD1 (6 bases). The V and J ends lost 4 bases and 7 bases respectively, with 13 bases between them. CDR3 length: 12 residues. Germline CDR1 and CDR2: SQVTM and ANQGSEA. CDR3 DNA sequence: TGCAGCGTTGCCGCGACAGGCCGTGAAGCTTTCTTT. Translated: CSVAATGREAFF.

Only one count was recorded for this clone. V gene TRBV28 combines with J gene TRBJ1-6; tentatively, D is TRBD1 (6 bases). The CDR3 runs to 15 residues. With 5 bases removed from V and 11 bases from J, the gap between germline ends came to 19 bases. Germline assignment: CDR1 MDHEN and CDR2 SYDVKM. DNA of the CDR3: TGTGCCAGCAGTGGGGGCCCCAGGGGATTTACACCCCTCCACTTT. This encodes CASSGGPRGFTPLHF.

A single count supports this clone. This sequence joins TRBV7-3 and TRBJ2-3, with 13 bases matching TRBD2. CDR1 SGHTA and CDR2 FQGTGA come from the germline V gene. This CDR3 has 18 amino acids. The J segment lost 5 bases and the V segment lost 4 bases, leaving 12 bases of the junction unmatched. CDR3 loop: CASSSSLGLAGVRDTQYF. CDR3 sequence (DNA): TGTGCCAGCAGCTCATCACTTGGACTAGCGGGAGTTAGAGATACGCAGTATTTT.

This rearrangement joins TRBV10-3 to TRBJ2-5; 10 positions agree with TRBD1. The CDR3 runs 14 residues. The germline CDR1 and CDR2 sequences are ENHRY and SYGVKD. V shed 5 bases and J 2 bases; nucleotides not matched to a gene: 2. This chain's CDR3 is CAISTDRGQETQYF. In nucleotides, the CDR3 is TGTGCCATCAGTACGGACAGGGGGCAAGAGACCCAGTACTTC.

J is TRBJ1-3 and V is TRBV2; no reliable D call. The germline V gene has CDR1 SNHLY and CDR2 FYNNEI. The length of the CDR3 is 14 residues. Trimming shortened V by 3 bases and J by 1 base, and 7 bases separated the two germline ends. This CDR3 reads CASSDLRSGNTIYF. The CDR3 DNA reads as TGTGCCAGCAGTGACCTGCGTTCTGGAAACACCATATATTTT.